A selection of T cell receptor beta chains follows, all from one sample in a study of CD8 T cells in ankylosing spondylitis. MiXCR, run by TCRdb on the 5' RACE reads, gives a single entry per CDR3 protein. The sample lists 250,000 or so distinct CDR3 sequences; more than 20% were seen once. The sequenced sample was blood, either unsorted or a sorted T cell fraction (not recorded which). The receptors shown here come from a male donor with ankylosing spondylitis or in good health (not recorded which). CDR3s include the opening cysteine and the closing phenylalanine or tryptophan. A D gene is named only where the DNA matches it firmly.

D gene,V gene,J gene,CDR3 protein
TRBD1,TRBV28,TRBJ2-7,CASSLWGDRDVSQYF
TRBD2,TRBV7-2,TRBJ2-3,CASSETSGGSDTQYF
-,TRBV15,TRBJ2-5,CATSRDAEETQYF
TRBD1,TRBV7-6,TRBJ2-6,CASSPRQGRGANVLTF
-,TRBV29-1,TRBJ2-1,CSVELHNEQFF
-,TRBV27,TRBJ2-2,CASSFSTGELFF
TRBD1,TRBV29-1,TRBJ2-4,CSVRTGTDIQYF
-,TRBV20-1,TRBJ2-7,CSARRSLSYEQYF
-,TRBV4-2,TRBJ2-5,CASSQVSGIGETQYF
-,TRBV19,TRBJ1-6,CASSMRQGGTYNSPLHF
TRBD1,TRBV6-2/TRBV6-3,TRBJ2-1,CASSTRGRAGYNEQFF
-,TRBV18,TRBJ1-2,CASSNRANLDGYTF
-,TRBV20-1,TRBJ2-5,CSASSTPQETQYF
-,TRBV18,TRBJ1-1,CASSPRMDTEAFF
-,TRBV27,TRBJ2-3,CASRGSTDTQYF
-,TRBV28,TRBJ2-7,CASSGLYEQYF
-,TRBV18,TRBJ1-5,CASSPVRERQPQHF
TRBD2,TRBV4-2,TRBJ2-2,CASSQGLAGGLTGELFF
-,TRBV20-1,TRBJ2-1,CSAPSQRSSSYNEQFF
TRBD1,TRBV6-1,TRBJ2-7,CASSEEGTGIFHEQYF
TRBD1,TRBV11-1,TRBJ2-1,CASSALQGQDNEQFF
-,TRBV11-2,TRBJ2-5,CASSFTVPGMQETQYF
TRBD1,TRBV20-1,TRBJ2-7,CSAGDGQGAPDEQYF
-,TRBV6-1,TRBJ2-7,CASTVTGAYEQYF
-,TRBV7-2,TRBJ2-7,CASSLRETRTDEQYF